The 2 T cell receptor beta chains given below trace back to one sample, sequenced in a study of OX40 agonist ivuxolimab in advanced cancers. Using immunoSEQ multiplex PCR, the repertoire was profiled, and TCRdb retains in-frame clones only, with some absent. The profile shows about 110,000 clones, approximately 90% of them singletons. The sequencing here drew on CD4+ or CD8+ T cells sorted from blood, taken in a trial of the OX40 agonist ivuxolimab. The receptors were sampled from an adult with an advanced solid tumor such as melanoma, head and neck, liver or kidney cancer.

J is TRBJ2-1 and V is TRBV11-2, with TRBD1 as a possible D gene (6 bases). Germline assignment: CDR1 SGHAT and CDR2 FQNNGV. V was cut by 7 bases and J by 5 bases, with 15 bases left in between. The CDR3 loop spans 14 amino acids. The CDR3 sequence: CASKSQGTNNEQFF. DNA of the CDR3: TGTGCCAGCAAATCCCAGGGGACGAACAATGAGCAGTTCTTC.

The chain links TRBV5-4 to TRBJ2-7; TRBD2 might be the D (6 bases). Germline V lookup: CDR1 SGHNT, CDR2 YYREEE (reference sequence). The length of the CDR3 is 13 residues. The V and J ends lost 0 bases and 6 bases respectively, with 10 bases between them. This CDR3 is CASSLVGGPEQYF. CDR3 nucleotide sequence: TGTGCCAGCAGCTTGGTAGGAGGGCCCGAGCAGTACTTC.